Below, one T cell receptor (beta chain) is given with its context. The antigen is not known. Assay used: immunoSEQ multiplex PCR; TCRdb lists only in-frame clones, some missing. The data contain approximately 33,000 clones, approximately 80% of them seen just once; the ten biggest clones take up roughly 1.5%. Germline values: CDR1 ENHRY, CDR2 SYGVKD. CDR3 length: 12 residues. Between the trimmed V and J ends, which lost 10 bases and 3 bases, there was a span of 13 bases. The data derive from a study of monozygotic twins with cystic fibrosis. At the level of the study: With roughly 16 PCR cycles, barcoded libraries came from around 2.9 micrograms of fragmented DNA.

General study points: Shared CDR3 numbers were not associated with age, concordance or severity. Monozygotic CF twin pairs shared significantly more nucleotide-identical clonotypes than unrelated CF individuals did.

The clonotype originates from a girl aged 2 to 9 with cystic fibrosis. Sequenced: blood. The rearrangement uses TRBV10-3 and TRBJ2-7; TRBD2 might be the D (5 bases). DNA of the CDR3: TGTGCCACTTTGGCCGGGGACTACGAGCAGTACTTC. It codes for CATLAGDYEQYF.